This TCR beta chain was retrieved from a study of T cell repertoires in cytomegalovirus infection. Study-level findings and limits: Individuals carrying CMV plus the relevant HLA were identified by cumulative frequency of public TCR beta families.

Ten or more counts support this clonotype. No antigen is known for it. The CDR3 contains 14 residues. Germline CDR1 reads MNHEY; CDR2 reads SVGEGT. J was trimmed by 5 bases and V by 2 bases; bases with no gene match: 5. TCRdb redid the calling of the reads with MiXCR, one entry per CDR3 protein. The sample has approximately 320,000 distinct CDR3 sequences, more than 8% seen once. Specimen: PBMCs. The chain employs TRBV6-2 or TRBV6-3 and TRBJ1-1, with 7 bases matching TRBD1. The receptor's source is a human donor in good health (CMV status not recorded). Some clones in this sample may be carry-over from other donors' samples. The CDR3 coding sequence is TGTGCCAGCAGTTACGGCGGGACAGAGACTGAAGCTTTCTTT. It specifies CASSYGGTETEAFF.